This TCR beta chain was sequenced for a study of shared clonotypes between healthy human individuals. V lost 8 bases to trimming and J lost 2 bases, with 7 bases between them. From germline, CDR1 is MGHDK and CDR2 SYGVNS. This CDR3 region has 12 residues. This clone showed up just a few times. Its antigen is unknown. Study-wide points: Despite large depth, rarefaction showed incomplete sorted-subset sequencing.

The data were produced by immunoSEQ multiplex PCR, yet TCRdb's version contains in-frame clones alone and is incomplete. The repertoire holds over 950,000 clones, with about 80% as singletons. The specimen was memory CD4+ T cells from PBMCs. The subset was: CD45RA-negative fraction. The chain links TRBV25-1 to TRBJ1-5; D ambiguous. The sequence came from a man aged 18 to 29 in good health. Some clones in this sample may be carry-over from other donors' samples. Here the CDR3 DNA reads TGTGCCAGCCAATCTGGCAATCAGCCCCAGCATTTT. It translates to CASQSGNQPQHF.